The clone carrying this T cell receptor beta chain was seen just once. The data are from a study of blood T cell repertoires in COVID-19. Sequencing used immunoSEQ multiplex PCR; TCRdb keeps in-frame clones, though not all of them. The table shows 110,000 or so clones, with more than 70% occurring only once. The CDR3 totals 17 residues. J gave up 2 bases and V 5 bases, and 7 bases lay outside the gene matches. Germline CDR1 is LNHDA and CDR2 is SQIVND (reference sequence). This clonotype was sampled from a woman aged 60-75 years with COVID-19, enrolled during active disease. The chain joins TRBV19 to TRBJ2-7, with 15 bases lining up with TRBD2. The sample taken for sequencing was peripheral blood. In nucleotides, the CDR3 is TGTGCCAGTAGTCTTGGACTAGCGGGGGGGTCACCCTACGAGCAGTACTTC. It encodes CASSLGLAGGSPYEQYF. Using reference TRBV19 and TRBJ2-7 for the parts outside the CDR3, the full variable domain is DGGITQSPKYLFRKEGQNVTLSCEQNLNHDAMYWYRQDPGQGLRLIYYSQIVNDFQKGDIAEGYSVSREKKESFPLTVTSAQKNPTAFYLCASSLGLAGGSPYEQYFGPGTRLTVT.